The 23 T cell receptor beta chains below all came from one sample that was sequenced in a study of cytomegalovirus exposure and HLA in healthy donors. The study ran its PCR with 60 Vbeta and 13 Jbeta primers. The assay was immunoSEQ multiplex PCR, and TCRdb's table has in-frame clones only and misses some. The sample holds about 57,000 clones, around four fifths seen once. Sequenced input: PBMCs. The receptors here all came from a woman in her twenties or thirties in good health and CMV-seronegative.

The chain's CDR3 is CSVLGANTEAFF. Here the CDR3 DNA reads TGCAGCGTTTTGGGGGCGAACACTGAAGCTTTCTTT. The chain combines TRBV29-1 with TRBJ1-1; TRBD1 is a possible D gene (6 bases). The CDR3 length is 12 residues. Trimming cost V 5 bases and J 1 base, with 8 bases left between them. Germline values: CDR1 SQVTM, CDR2 ANQGSEA. The full variable domain, rest sourced from reference TRBV29-1 and TRBJ1-1, is SAVISQKPSRDICQRGTSLTIQCQVDSQVTMMFWYRQQPGQSLTLIATANQGSEATYESGFVIDKFPISRPNLTFSTLTVSNMSPEDSSIYLCSVLGANTEAFFGQGTRLTVV.

This sequence joins TRBV9 and TRBJ2-2, with 13 bases aligning to TRBD2. CDR1 and CDR2 (germline): SGDLS, YYNGEE. V shed 5 bases, J shed 6 bases, and the junction held 7 bases outside the gene matches. CDR3 length: 16 amino acids. CDR3 region: CASSRTGLAGAGELFF. The CDR3 DNA reads as TGTGCCAGCAGTCGAACCGGACTAGCGGGAGCCGGGGAGCTGTTTTTT.

V is TRBV5-6 and J is TRBJ2-1; D is unresolved. V lost 0 bases, J lost 7 bases, and 14 bases lay in between. The CDR3 runs to 15 residues. CDR1 SGHDT and CDR2 YYEEEE come from the germline V gene. The CDR3 reads CASSLVRAPKNEQFF. DNA of the CDR3: TGTGCCAGCAGCTTGGTTCGAGCCCCAAAAAATGAGCAGTTCTTC.

V is TRBV15 and J is TRBJ1-4; D remains unclear. Trimming shortened V by 0 bases and J by 5 bases, and 10 bases separated the two germline ends. CDR1 and CDR2 from the germline V gene are LNHNV and YYDKDF (reference sequence). CDR3 size: 15 residues. Here the CDR3 reads CATSRDGPPNEKLFF. DNA for the CDR3: TGTGCCACCAGCAGAGATGGGCCTCCCAATGAAAAACTGTTTTTT.

This clone came up once. J is TRBJ1-4 and V is TRBV7-9, with D possibly matching TRBD1 (5 bases). The germline CDR1 and CDR2 sequences are SEHNR and FQNEAQ (reference sequence). CDR3 length: 15 amino acids. V lost 5 bases and J lost 7, with 17 bases in between. The CDR3 DNA reads as TGTGCCAGCAGCAAAGCCGGGACCGGGGGTGAAAAACTGTTTTTT. As protein: CASSKAGTGGEKLFF.

The CDR3 nucleotides read TGTGCCAGCAGGAATTATGACAGGGCGAGCTCCTACGAGCAGTACGTC. This translates into CASRNYDRASSYEQYV. The chain joins TRBV5-6 to TRBJ2-7; 7 bases match TRBD1. The CDR3 has 16 residues. The V gene's germline CDR1 is SGHDT and CDR2 YYEEEE. With V trimmed by 5 bases and J by 0 bases, 11 bases remained unmatched.

In this sample, this clone turned up a few times. The chain's CDR3 is CASHLQGAYSGANVLTF. CDR3 in DNA: TGTGCCAGCCACCTCCAGGGGGCCTACTCTGGGGCCAACGTCCTGACTTTC. The chain couples TRBV5-6 to TRBJ2-6; the match to TRBD1 covers 8 bases. After removal of 7 bases from V and 0 bases from J, the junction contained 9 bases not matched to a gene. Germline V gene data show CDR1 as SGHDT and CDR2 as YYEEEE. The CDR3 has 17 amino acids.

The chain links TRBV7-9 to TRBJ1-4; 7 nucleotides line up with TRBD1. The CDR3 totals 14 residues. CDR1 SEHNR and CDR2 FQNEAQ come from the germline V gene (reference sequence). The V segment lost 2 bases and the J segment 8 bases; nucleotides outside the gene matches: 5. As DNA, the CDR3 is TGTGCCAGCAGCTTAAACAGGGGAGGCGAAAAACTGTTTTTT. It translates to CASSLNRGGEKLFF.

The chain couples TRBV7-9 to TRBJ1-2; weak D call: TRBD1 (6 bases). Germline V gives CDR1 SEHNR, CDR2 FQNEAQ (reference sequence). The V end lost 5 bases, the J end lost 11 bases, and 18 bases lay between the germline ends. The length of the CDR3 is 13 residues. CDR3 DNA sequence: TGTGCCAGCAGCCCTCATCAGGGGCCTGGGTACACCTTC. It specifies CASSPHQGPGYTF.

The chain couples TRBV28 to TRBJ2-3; 8 bases are a match to TRBD2. CDR3 size: 15 residues. Per germline, CDR1 MDHEN and CDR2 SYDVKM. The J segment lost 4 bases and the V segment lost 1 base, leaving 4 bases of the junction unmatched. The CDR3 here is CASSLYDGGADTQYF. In DNA form, the CDR3 reads TGTGCCAGCAGTTTATATGACGGGGGGGCAGATACGCAGTATTTT.

This chain connects TRBV9 to TRBJ1-1; D ambiguous. In germline, CDR1 is SGDLS, CDR2 YYNGEE. This CDR3 is 14 amino acids long. Trimming pared 3 bases from V and 4 bases from J, leaving 13 bases between. The CDR3 nucleotides are TGTGCCAGCAGCGCGAGGGCGACACCCACTGAAGCTTTCTTT. Translating gives CASSARATPTEAFF.

This chain joins TRBV5-6 and TRBJ1-2; D gene uncertain. Trimming pared 0 bases from V and 4 bases from J, leaving 22 bases between. This CDR3 comprises 18 residues. Germline V lookup: CDR1 SGHDT, CDR2 YYEEEE. DNA for the CDR3: TGTGCCAGCAGCTTGGCCGATGGATGGGGAGGATTTCCCTATGGCTACACCTTC. Translation: CASSLADGWGGFPYGYTF.

The chain links TRBV19 to TRBJ1-1, with 9 bases lining up with TRBD1. Germline V gives CDR1 LNHDA, CDR2 SQIVND (reference sequence). This CDR3 spans 16 amino acids. J lost 5 bases, V lost 0 bases, and 7 bases had no gene match. DNA of the CDR3: TGTGCCAGTAGTATAGACTTACAGGGGGCAAAAACTGAAGCTTTCTTT. It encodes CASSIDLQGAKTEAFF.

The sample holds one count of this clone. The rearrangement uses TRBV2 and TRBJ2-7; the D is unclear. The germline V gene has CDR1 SNHLY and CDR2 FYNNEI. V lost 3 bases, J lost 6 bases, and 6 bases lay in between. The CDR3 consists of 11 residues. CDR3 residues: CASSEAVEQYF. CDR3 nucleotides: TGTGCCAGCAGTGAGGCAGTCGAGCAGTACTTC.

The chain recombines TRBV29-1 with TRBJ1-1; 9 bases are shared with TRBD1. V trimming: 6 bases; J trimming: 10 bases; junction bases outside the gene matches: 12. Germline loops: CDR1 SQVTM, CDR2 ANQGSEA. The CDR3 runs to 13 residues. The CDR3 nucleotides are TGCAGCGTCGCCAGGGACAGGGAGAGGGGAGCTTTCTTT. This translates into CSVARDRERGAFF. Looking up the rest from reference TRBV29-1 and TRBJ1-1 gives the full variable domain: SAVISQKPSRDICQRGTSLTIQCQVDSQVTMMFWYRQQPGQSLTLIATANQGSEATYESGFVIDKFPISRPNLTFSTLTVSNMSPEDSSIYLCSVARDRERGAFFGQGTRLTVV.

V and J are TRBV28 and TRBJ2-2; 8 nucleotides match TRBD2. Unmatched junction bases numbered 14, after V lost 3 bases and J lost 5 bases. Germline assignment: CDR1 MDHEN and CDR2 SYDVKM. There are 18 residues in the CDR3. CDR3 sequence (DNA): TGTGCCAGCAGTTTGAGGATTAGCGGGGCGAAGGATACCGGGGAGCTGTTTTTT. As protein: CASSLRISGAKDTGELFF.

This clone showed up just a few times. The chain uses TRBV14 and TRBJ1-1; 9 bases agree with TRBD1. CDR3 length: 16 amino acids. The trim removed 5 bases at V and 0 bases at J, leaving 7 bases unmatched. In germline, CDR1 is SGHDN, CDR2 FVKESK. CDR3 in DNA: TGTGCCAGCAGCAACCGGGACAGGGTTTTGAACACTGAAGCTTTCTTT. Protein sequence: CASSNRDRVLNTEAFF.

The V gene is TRBV9, the J gene TRBJ1-5; no firm D call. CDR3 length: 14 amino acids. V was cut by 4 bases and J by 2 bases, with 10 bases left in between. Germline assignment: CDR1 SGDLS and CDR2 YYNGEE. DNA for the CDR3: TGTGCCAGCAGCCCGGGCGGGGGCAATCAGCCCCAGCATTTT. The encoded protein is CASSPGGGNQPQHF.

This chain connects TRBV7-2 to TRBJ2-7; 9 nucleotides agree with TRBD1. The trim removed 5 bases at V and 2 bases at J, leaving 7 bases unmatched. The CDR3 totals 15 residues. Per germline, CDR1 SGHTA and CDR2 FQGNSA. The CDR3 sequence: CASSTSGTGPYEQYV. The CDR3 DNA reads as TGTGCCAGCAGCACCTCCGGGACAGGGCCCTACGAGCAGTACGTC.

The genes are TRBV11-3 and TRBJ1-1; 9 bases match TRBD1. The ends lost 5 bases at V and 5 bases at J; junction bases unmatched: 9. This CDR3 region has 15 residues. Germline CDR1 SGHNT, CDR2 YENEEA. The CDR3 region is CASSPGGQGATEAFF. DNA of the CDR3: TGTGCCAGCAGCCCGGGGGGACAGGGAGCAACTGAAGCTTTCTTT.

The chain has TRBV27 and TRBJ1-2; D perhaps matches TRBD1 (5 bases). This CDR3 comprises 11 residues. Trimming took 8 bases from V and 9 from J, leaving 13 bases between them. Germline values: CDR1 MNHEY, CDR2 SMNVEV (reference sequence). CDR3 residues: CASGQGWSYTF. The DNA for the CDR3 is TGTGCCAGCGGGCAGGGCTGGAGCTACACCTTC.

The chain couples TRBV18 to TRBJ1-2, with 10 bases aligning to TRBD1. V trimming: 5 bases; J trimming: 3 bases; junction bases outside the gene matches: 9. From germline, CDR1 is KGHSH and CDR2 LQKENI. The CDR3 length is 16 residues. The CDR3 nucleotides are TGTGCCAGCTCATCAACGACAGGGGGCCAAGACTATGGCTACACCTTC. Protein sequence: CASSSTTGGQDYGYTF.

This rearrangement joins TRBV5-4 to TRBJ2-6; 7 bases agree with TRBD1. Germline V gene sequence: CDR1 SGHNT, CDR2 YYREEE (reference sequence). CDR3 length: 15 residues. V lost 4 bases to trimming and J lost 0 bases; unmatched junction nucleotides: 1. The CDR3 here is CASSRDSSGANVLTF. The CDR3 bases are TGTGCCAGCAGCCGGGACAGCTCTGGGGCCAACGTCCTGACTTTC. Drawing the rest from reference TRBV5-4 and TRBJ2-6, the complete variable domain is ETGVTQSPTHLIKTRGQQVTLRCSSQSGHNTVSWYQQALGQGPQFIFQYYREEENGRGNFPPRFSGLQFPNYSSELNVNALELDDSALYLCASSRDSSGANVLTFGAGSRLTVL.